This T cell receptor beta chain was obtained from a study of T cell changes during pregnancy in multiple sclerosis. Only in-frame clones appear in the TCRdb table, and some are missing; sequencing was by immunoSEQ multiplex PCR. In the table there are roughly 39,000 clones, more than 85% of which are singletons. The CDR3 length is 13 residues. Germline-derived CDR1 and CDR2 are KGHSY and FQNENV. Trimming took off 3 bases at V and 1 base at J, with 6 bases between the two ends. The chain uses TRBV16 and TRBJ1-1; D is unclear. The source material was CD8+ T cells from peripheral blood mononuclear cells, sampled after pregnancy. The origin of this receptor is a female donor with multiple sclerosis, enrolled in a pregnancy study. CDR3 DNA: TGTGCCAGCAGCCAGGGCCCGAACACTGAAGCTTTCTTT. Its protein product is CASSQGPNTEAFF.